This T cell receptor beta chain was identified in a study of T cell responses to AZD1222 COVID-19 vaccine. On the study more broadly: Recipients boosted at about 4 weeks or about 12 weeks are pooled.

Data came from immunoSEQ multiplex PCR; TCRdb stores just in-frame clones and leaves some out. Altogether 100,000 to 150,000 clones are present, just over 85% being singletons, with the ten largest covering around 10%. Overall study results and limits: Close to half of all spike-specific TCRs reportedly target regions of the variants that are unmutated. Spike-spanning, vaccine-associated CD4 TCRs were dominant at 160-218 and 743-854. Among AZD1222 vaccinees, only 5 to 7 were seropositive at baseline.

On this clone itself: Its specificity is not known.

Trimming removed 0 bases at V and 0 bases at J, with 9 bases between. CDR1 and CDR2 from the germline V gene are LNHNV and YYDKDF (reference sequence). This CDR3 region has 16 residues. The receptor comes from an adult in good health. This chain uses TRBV15 with TRBJ1-5, with D unresolved. Material: peripheral blood, obtained on day 0 of AZD1222 vaccination. CDR3 sequence: CATSREVAYSNQPQHF. Written as DNA, the CDR3 is TGTGCCACCAGCAGAGAAGTAGCTTATAGCAATCAGCCCCAGCATTTT.